In its sample, the clone carrying this T cell receptor (beta chain) was seen a few times. Its antigen is still unknown. This sample is drawn from a study of beta chain features in type 1 diabetes. Study-wide points: Within the patient group, naive, central memory and Treg TCRB repertoires appeared more similar to each other than within healthy donors. Shorter TCRB CDR3s, moderately but significantly so, marked every one of the four CD4+ subsets in Type 1 diabetes patients.

Expressed TCRB transcripts were sequenced because the isolated RNA had all been reverse transcribed beforehand. Regulatory, naive and central memory T cell samples averaged about 3.5 million reads. The repertoire was sequenced with immunoSEQ multiplex PCR; TCRdb's copy has only in-frame clones and lacks some. In the table there are 350,000 to 450,000 clones, roughly 12% of which are singletons. Looked up from germline, CDR1 is SGHVS and CDR2 is FNYEAQ. V shed 5 bases and J shed 4 bases, with 11 bases lying between them. The CDR3 is 13 amino acids. The rearrangement links TRBV7-6 to TRBJ1-1, with D tentatively TRBD1 (6 bases). This sequence originates from a young woman with type 1 diabetes. The sample consisted of naive CD4+ T cells from blood. CDR3 nucleotide sequence: TGTGCCAGCAGCCTTTTAGGGGGCACTGAAGCTTTCTTT. This encodes CASSLLGGTEAFF.